These 15 T cell receptor beta chains were sequenced from one sample in a study of shared clonotypes between healthy human individuals. The data were produced by immunoSEQ multiplex PCR, yet TCRdb's version contains in-frame clones alone and is incomplete. This repertoire shows 1.5 million to 1.9 million clones, approximately 98% found once; its top ten account for about 0.4%. Sequencing was done on a sample of naive CD4+ T cells sorted from blood. As for subset: CD45RA+ positively selected. These receptors were collected from a man aged 25 to 45 in good health.

This clone has a single count. V and J are TRBV28 and TRBJ2-1, with D possibly being TRBD1 or TRBD2 (5 bases each). The V and J ends lost 6 bases and 3 bases respectively, with 9 bases between them. Germline loops: CDR1 MDHEN, CDR2 SYDVKM. CDR3 length equals 13 residues. The CDR3 nucleotides read TGTGCCAGCAGACGGGACCTCTACAATGAGCAGTTCTTC. This translates into CASRRDLYNEQFF.

Details on this clone: At the DNA level, this CDR3 is encoded by other sequences in the same sample as well. The chain combines TRBV7-2 with TRBJ2-1; TRBD2 matches 7 bases. Trimming removed 3 bases from V and 3 bases from J; junction bases left unmatched: 5. There are 15 residues in the CDR3. From germline, CDR1 is SGHTA and CDR2 FQGNSA. The CDR3 region is CASSLGLAVYNEQFF. CDR3 DNA sequence: TGTGCCAGCAGCTTGGGGCTAGCGGTCTACAATGAGCAGTTCTTC.

V is TRBV4-1 and J is TRBJ2-7; tentative D call: TRBD1 (6 bases). Trimming removed 4 bases at V and 2 bases at J, with 18 bases between. This CDR3 has 16 residues. Per germline, CDR1 MGHRA and CDR2 YSYEKL. This CDR3 is CASSRYTGTNTYEQYF. The CDR3 DNA follows: TGCGCCAGCAGCCGGTATACCGGGACAAACACCTACGAGCAGTACTTC.

The chain employs TRBV11-2 and TRBJ2-1, with 9 nucleotides matching TRBD2. Trimming at V came to 5 bases and at J to 9 bases, leaving 11 bases not matched to a gene. The CDR3 spans 15 residues. The germline CDR1 and CDR2 sequences are SGHAT and FQNNGV. CDR3 protein: CASSPLAGKGTEQFF. CDR3 sequence (DNA): TGTGCCAGCAGCCCCCTAGCGGGAAAGGGGACTGAGCAGTTCTTC.

This clone was detected once. This chain joins TRBV2 and TRBJ2-2; 9 bases are a match to TRBD2. The CDR3 spans 14 residues. From germline, CDR1 is SNHLY and CDR2 FYNNEI. The V gene end was trimmed by 5 bases and the J gene end by 6 bases; junction bases not matched to a gene: 4. The CDR3 sequence: CASSQLAGSGELFF. The CDR3 DNA is TGTGCCAGCAGTCAGCTAGCGGGATCCGGGGAGCTGTTTTTT.

The chain uses TRBV5-1 and TRBJ2-1; 7 nucleotides agree with TRBD1. CDR3 length: 13 residues. J gave up 2 bases and V 5 bases, and 1 base lay outside the gene matches. The germline CDR1 and CDR2 sequences are SGHRS and YFSETQ. The CDR3, as DNA: TGCGCCAGCAGGACAGGGACCTACAATGAGCAGTTCTTC. Protein product: CASRTGTYNEQFF.

This rearrangement joins TRBV7-9 to TRBJ2-7; 11 bases are shared with TRBD2. V lost 4 bases, J lost 4 bases, and 3 bases stayed unmatched. The CDR3 consists of 14 residues. Germline V gives CDR1 SEHNR, CDR2 FQNEAQ (reference sequence). The CDR3 loop is CASSSGTSGYEQYF. The CDR3 DNA sequence: TGTGCCAGCAGCTCCGGGACTAGCGGTTACGAGCAGTACTTC.

With regard to this clone: The sample contains more than one DNA sequence encoding this CDR3. The rearrangement links TRBV29-1 to TRBJ1-1, with D unclear. This CDR3 contains 13 residues. Trimming removed 4 bases from V and 0 bases from J, with 9 bases in between. Germline V gene sequence: CDR1 SQVTM, CDR2 ANQGSEA. CDR3 in amino acids: CSVVRGLNTEAFF. The CDR3 DNA reads TGCAGCGTTGTACGTGGTTTGAACACTGAAGCTTTCTTT.

This rearrangement joins TRBV7-2 to TRBJ2-7; 7 positions agree with TRBD2. Germline values: CDR1 SGHTA, CDR2 FQGNSA. The V and J ends lost 5 bases and 3 bases, in that order; junction bases with no gene match: 4. CDR3 length: 13 amino acids. The CDR3 spells CASSHGLVYEQYF. The CDR3 nucleotides are TGTGCCAGCAGCCACGGACTAGTCTACGAGCAGTACTTC.

The rearrangement links TRBV7-8 to TRBJ2-1; TRBD2 agrees at 8 bases. The germline gives CDR1 SGHVS, CDR2 FQNEAQ. The V segment lost 0 bases and the J segment 4 bases; nucleotides outside the gene matches: 5. This CDR3 has 16 amino acids. This chain's CDR3 is CASSLAAGGVYNEQFF. DNA of the CDR3: TGTGCCAGCAGCTTAGCTGCGGGAGGAGTATACAATGAGCAGTTCTTC.

This chain uses TRBV18 with TRBJ2-5; possibly TRBD1 or TRBD2 for D (6 bases each). The CDR3 covers 17 residues. Deletions cut 1 base from V and 1 base from J, with 16 bases between. Per the germline V gene, CDR1 is KGHSH and CDR2 is LQKENI. The CDR3 nucleotides are TGTGCCAGCTCACCACGGAAAAAGGGGGGACCCCAAGAGACCCAGTACTTC. Translation: CASSPRKKGGPQETQYF.

The chain is built from TRBV19 and TRBJ1-1; D remains ambiguous. Trimming removed 6 bases from V and 3 bases from J, with 20 bases in between. Germline V lookup: CDR1 LNHDA, CDR2 SQIVND (reference sequence). CDR3 size: 16 residues. The CDR3 loop reads CASSAPPGKGDTEAFF. DNA for the CDR3: TGTGCCAGTAGCGCCCCTCCGGGGAAAGGCGACACTGAAGCTTTCTTT.

Details on this clone: Other DNA sequences from this sample encode an identical CDR3 as well. The chain couples TRBV28 to TRBJ1-1, with TRBD1 matching 7 bases. This CDR3 contains 14 residues. Germline V CDR1 and CDR2: MDHEN, SYDVKM. V lost 3 bases and J lost 1; bases outside the gene matches: 2. The CDR3 protein is CASSLAGGNTEAFF. CDR3 DNA: TGTGCCAGCAGTTTGGCAGGGGGGAACACTGAAGCTTTCTTT.

The chain has TRBV2 and TRBJ2-5, with a possible D match to TRBD2 (6 bases). V lost 6 bases and J 14 bases, leaving 34 bases between the germline ends. The germline V gene encodes CDR1 SNHLY and CDR2 FYNNEI. The CDR3 contains 17 residues. For the CDR3, the DNA is TGTGCCAGCAGGAGGGGTAGCGAGTTATCCGGGAGAGGGTTGGGTTACTTC. Protein: CASRRGSELSGRGLGYF.

The V gene is TRBV5-1, the J gene TRBJ2-1, with a possible D match to TRBD1 (6 bases). CDR3 length equals 14 residues. V was shortened by 5 bases and J by 9 bases, with 18 bases between the two germline ends. Germline lookup yields CDR1 SGHRS and CDR2 YFSETQ. The CDR3 sequence: CASRNRARSVEQFF. CDR3 nucleotide sequence: TGCGCCAGCAGAAACAGGGCCAGGAGTGTTGAGCAGTTCTTC.